The rows below give T cell receptor beta chains drawn from one sample of a study of T cells after posttransplantation cyclophosphamide. Produced via immunoSEQ multiplex PCR; TCRdb's table is partial and in-frame only. This sample has roughly 30,000 clones, with about 90% found just once. The sample was PBMCs. The receptors were gathered from a woman between 40 and 55 years old with a blood cancer, CMV-positive, and with a related stem cell donor. The CDR3 runs from the conserved cysteine through the conserved F or W.

V	CDR3
TRBV6-5	CASSYSMTSYEQYF
TRBV6-5	CASSYSDRGYGYTF
TRBV10-1	CASSEKGQGARGETQYF
TRBV2	CASSDRRNGYTF
TRBV11-2	CASSFLTPTGGADTQYF
TRBV7-9	CASSLLTGAYEQYF
TRBV7-3	CASSMQGRGYGYTF
TRBV4-3	CASSPGLAGRETQYF
TRBV11-2	CASSLGAGRIGELFF
TRBV18	CASSPPGQGGTQYF
TRBV27	CASSLLESNTEAFF
TRBV7-2	CASSLEGTGQSGNTIYF
TRBV19	CASSHGAGTKYYNEQFF
TRBV9	CASSVVGARDEQFF
TRBV9	CASSEGGRPNTEAFF
TRBV10-3	CAISDWHSNTEAFF
TRBV6-6	CATLGRGKVDTQYF